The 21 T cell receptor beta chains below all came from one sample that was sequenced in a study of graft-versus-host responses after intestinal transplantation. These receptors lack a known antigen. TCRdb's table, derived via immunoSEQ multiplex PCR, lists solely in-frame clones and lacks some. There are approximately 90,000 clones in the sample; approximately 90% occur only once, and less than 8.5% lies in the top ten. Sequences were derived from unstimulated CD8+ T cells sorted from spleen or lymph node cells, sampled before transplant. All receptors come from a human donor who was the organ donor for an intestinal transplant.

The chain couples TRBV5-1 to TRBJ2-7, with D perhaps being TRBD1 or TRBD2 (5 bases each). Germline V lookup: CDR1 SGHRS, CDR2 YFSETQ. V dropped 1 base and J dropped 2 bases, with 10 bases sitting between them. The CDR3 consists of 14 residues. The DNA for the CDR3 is TGCGCCAGCAGCTTGATCGGGGCCGCCTACGAGCAGTACTTC. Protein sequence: CASSLIGAAYEQYF.

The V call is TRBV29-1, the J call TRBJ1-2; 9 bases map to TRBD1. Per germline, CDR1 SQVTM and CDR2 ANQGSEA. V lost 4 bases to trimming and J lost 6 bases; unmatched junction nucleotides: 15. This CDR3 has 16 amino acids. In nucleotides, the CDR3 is TGCAGCGTTGTTTCCGGGACAGGGCTAAAAGGGGATGGCTACACCTTC. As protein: CSVVSGTGLKGDGYTF.

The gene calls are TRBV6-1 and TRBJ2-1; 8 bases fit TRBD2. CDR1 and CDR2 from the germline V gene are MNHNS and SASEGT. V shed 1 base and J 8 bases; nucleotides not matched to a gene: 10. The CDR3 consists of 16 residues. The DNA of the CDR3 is TGTGCCAGCAGTGAAGGTCTTAGCGGGATCGTGGATGAGCAGTTCTTC. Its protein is CASSEGLSGIVDEQFF.

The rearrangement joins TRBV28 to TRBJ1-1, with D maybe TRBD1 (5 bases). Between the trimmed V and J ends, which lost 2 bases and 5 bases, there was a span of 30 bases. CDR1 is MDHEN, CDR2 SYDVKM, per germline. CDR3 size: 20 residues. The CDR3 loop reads CASSLGDFQGGSSRRTEAFF. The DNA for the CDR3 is TGTGCCAGCAGTTTAGGTGACTTCCAGGGCGGAAGTAGCCGTAGGACTGAAGCTTTCTTT.

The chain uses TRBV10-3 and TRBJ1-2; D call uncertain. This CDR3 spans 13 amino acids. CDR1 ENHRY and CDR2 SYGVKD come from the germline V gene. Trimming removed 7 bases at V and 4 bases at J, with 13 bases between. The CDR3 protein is CAITESEFYGYTF. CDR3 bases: TGTGCCATCACCGAGTCAGAGTTCTATGGCTACACCTTC.

The CDR3 DNA sequence: TGTGCCAGCAGCGGCACCGGGACAGACTACGAGCAGTACTTC. Encoded protein: CASSGTGTDYEQYF. The chain uses TRBV11-2 and TRBJ2-5; 7 bases are a match to TRBD1. The last part of the DNA fits TRBJ2-7 better; the J call may be wrong. CDR3 length: 14 residues. Germline CDR1 and CDR2: SGHAT and FQNNGV.

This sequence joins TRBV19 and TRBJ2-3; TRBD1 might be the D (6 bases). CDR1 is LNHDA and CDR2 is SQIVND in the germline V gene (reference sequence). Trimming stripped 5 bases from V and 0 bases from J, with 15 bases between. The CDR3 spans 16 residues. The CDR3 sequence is CASSAWTATSTDTQYF. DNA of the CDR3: TGTGCCAGTAGTGCCTGGACAGCAACTAGCACAGATACGCAGTATTTT.

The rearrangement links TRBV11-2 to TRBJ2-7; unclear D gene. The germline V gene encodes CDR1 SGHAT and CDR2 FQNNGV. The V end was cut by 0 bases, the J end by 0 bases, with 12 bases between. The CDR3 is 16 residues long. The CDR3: CASSLDRSASSYEQYF. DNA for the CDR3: TGTGCCAGCAGCTTAGATAGAAGCGCCAGCTCCTACGAGCAGTACTTC.

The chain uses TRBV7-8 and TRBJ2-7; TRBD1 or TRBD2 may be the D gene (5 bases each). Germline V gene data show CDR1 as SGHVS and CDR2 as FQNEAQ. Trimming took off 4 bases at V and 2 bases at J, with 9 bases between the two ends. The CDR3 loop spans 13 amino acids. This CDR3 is CASSYLGAYEQYF. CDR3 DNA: TGTGCCAGCAGCTACCTGGGGGCCTACGAGCAGTACTTC.

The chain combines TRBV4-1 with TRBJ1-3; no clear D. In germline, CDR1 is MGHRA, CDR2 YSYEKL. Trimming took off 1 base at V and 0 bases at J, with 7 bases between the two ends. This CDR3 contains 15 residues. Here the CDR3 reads CASSQVLGSGNTIYF. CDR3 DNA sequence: TGCGCCAGCAGCCAAGTACTCGGCTCTGGAAACACCATATATTTT.

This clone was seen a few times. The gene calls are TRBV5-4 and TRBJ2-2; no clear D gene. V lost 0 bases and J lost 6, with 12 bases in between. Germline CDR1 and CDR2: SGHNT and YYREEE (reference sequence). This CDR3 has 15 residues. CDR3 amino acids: CASSLEVGHAGELFF. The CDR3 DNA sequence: TGTGCCAGCAGCTTGGAAGTGGGCCACGCCGGGGAGCTGTTTTTT.

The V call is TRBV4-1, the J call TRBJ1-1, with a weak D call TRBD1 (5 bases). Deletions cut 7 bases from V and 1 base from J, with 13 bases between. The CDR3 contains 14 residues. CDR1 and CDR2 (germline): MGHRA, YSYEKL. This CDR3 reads CASTEDRANTEAFF. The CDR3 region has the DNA TGCGCCAGCACCGAAGACAGAGCGAACACTGAAGCTTTCTTT.

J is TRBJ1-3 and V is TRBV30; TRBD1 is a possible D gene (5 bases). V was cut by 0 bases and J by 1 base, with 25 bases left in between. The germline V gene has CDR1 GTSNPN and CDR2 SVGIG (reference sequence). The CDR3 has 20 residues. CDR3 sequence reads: CAWSVWPSGRAHGSGNTIYF. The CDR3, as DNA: TGTGCCTGGAGTGTATGGCCTTCGGGCAGGGCCCACGGGTCTGGAAACACCATATATTTT.

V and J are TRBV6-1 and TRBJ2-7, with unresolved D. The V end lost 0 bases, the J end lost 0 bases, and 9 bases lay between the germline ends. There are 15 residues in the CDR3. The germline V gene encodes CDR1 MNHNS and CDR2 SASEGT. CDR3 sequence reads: CASSEARLGSYEQYF. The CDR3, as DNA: TGTGCCAGCAGTGAAGCCAGACTGGGCTCCTACGAGCAGTACTTC.

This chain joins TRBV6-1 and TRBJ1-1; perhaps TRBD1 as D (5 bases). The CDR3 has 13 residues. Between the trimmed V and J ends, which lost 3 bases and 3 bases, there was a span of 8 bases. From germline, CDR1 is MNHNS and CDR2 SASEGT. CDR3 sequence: CASSDAGDTEAFF. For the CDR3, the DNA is TGTGCCAGCAGTGATGCGGGGGACACTGAAGCTTTCTTT.

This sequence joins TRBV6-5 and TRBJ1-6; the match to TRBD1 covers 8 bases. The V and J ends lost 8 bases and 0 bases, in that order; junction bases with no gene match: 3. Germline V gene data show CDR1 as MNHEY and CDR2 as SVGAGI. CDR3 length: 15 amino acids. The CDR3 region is CASYDRGSYNSPLHF. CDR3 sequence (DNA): TGTGCCAGCTATGACAGGGGCTCCTATAATTCACCCCTCCACTTT.

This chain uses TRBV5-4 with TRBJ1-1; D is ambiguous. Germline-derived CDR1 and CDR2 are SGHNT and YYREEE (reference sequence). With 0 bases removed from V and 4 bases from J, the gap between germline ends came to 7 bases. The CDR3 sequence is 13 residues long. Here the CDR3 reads CASSLDLATEAFF. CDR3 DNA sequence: TGTGCCAGCAGCTTGGACCTGGCCACTGAAGCTTTCTTT.

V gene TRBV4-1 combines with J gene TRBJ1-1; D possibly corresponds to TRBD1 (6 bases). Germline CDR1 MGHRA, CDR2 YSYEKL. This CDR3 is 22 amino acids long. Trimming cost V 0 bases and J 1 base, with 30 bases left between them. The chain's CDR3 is CASSQDTGNSLALPMSNTEAFF. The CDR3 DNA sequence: TGCGCCAGCAGCCAAGATACAGGGAATTCACTTGCCCTTCCTATGTCGAACACTGAAGCTTTCTTT.

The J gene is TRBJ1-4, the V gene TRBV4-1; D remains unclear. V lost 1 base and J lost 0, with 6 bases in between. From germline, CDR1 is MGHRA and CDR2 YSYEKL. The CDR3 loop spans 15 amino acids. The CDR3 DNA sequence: TGCGCCAGCAGCCAAGTTCAGGCAACTAATGAAAAACTGTTTTTT. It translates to CASSQVQATNEKLFF.

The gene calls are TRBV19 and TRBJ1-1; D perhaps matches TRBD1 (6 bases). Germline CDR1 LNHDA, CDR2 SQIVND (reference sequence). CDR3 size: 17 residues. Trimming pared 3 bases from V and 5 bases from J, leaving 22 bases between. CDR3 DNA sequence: TGTGCCAGTAGTATCGGCATAGGGGGGAACTCGATGACTGAAGCTTTCTTT. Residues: CASSIGIGGNSMTEAFF.

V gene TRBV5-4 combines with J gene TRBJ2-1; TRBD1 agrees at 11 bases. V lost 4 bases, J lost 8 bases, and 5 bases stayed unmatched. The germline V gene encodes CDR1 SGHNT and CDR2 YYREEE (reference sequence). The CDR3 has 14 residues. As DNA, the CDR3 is TGTGCCAGCAGCGCCGGGACAGGGGGAGATGAGCAGTTCTTC. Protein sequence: CASSAGTGGDEQFF.